The 7 T cell receptor beta chains below come from one sample, sequenced in a study of human T cells and chemical hapten exposure. As for time point: patch test 3, about 24 weeks after DPC sensitization. Specified treatment: therapeutic diphenylcyclopropenone sensitization with weekly scalp DPC. TCRdb re-called the RACE reads with MiXCR, one entry per CDR3 protein. The data contain tens of thousands of distinct CDR3 sequences, over 10% of them seen just once; the ten biggest clones take up 5.7%. Material: whole blood, obtained in connection with sensitization to the hapten diphenylcyclopropenone (DPC). The source of these receptors is a woman aged 50 to 60 with alopecia areata. Some clones in this sample may be carry-over from other donors' samples.

In this sample, this clonotype turned up many times. CDR3 sequence reads: CASKEAGGKSDTQYF. The CDR3 nucleotides read TGTGCCAGCAAGGAAGCGGGAGGTAAATCAGATACGCAGTATTTT. This chain connects TRBV6-6 to TRBJ2-3; 9 positions match TRBD2. The CDR3 is made up of 15 amino acids. Unmatched junction bases numbered 9, after V lost 7 bases and J lost 4 bases. Germline-derived CDR1 and CDR2 are MNHNY and SVGAGI (reference sequence).

The rearrangement joins TRBV20-1 to TRBJ2-1; D possibly uses TRBD1 or TRBD2 (5 bases each). This CDR3 is 14 amino acids long. V lost 3 bases, J lost 9 bases, and 18 bases lay in between. Germline V gene lookup returns CDR1 DFQATT and CDR2 SNEGSKA (reference sequence). The CDR3 nucleotides are TGCAGTGCTAGGGGGAGCCCCCAGGGTGGTGAGCAGTTCTTC. The encoded protein is CSARGSPQGGEQFF.

The table lists this clonotype with a count of one. The V call is TRBV18, the J call TRBJ2-2; 10 positions agree with TRBD2. The germline V gene has CDR1 KGHSH and CDR2 LQKENI. The CDR3 sequence is 16 residues long. V was pared by 4 bases and J by 6 bases, with 8 bases of the junction left unmatched. DNA of the CDR3: TGTGCCAGCTCACTAACCGGGACTAGCGCATCCGGGGAGCTGTTTTTT. It codes for CASSLTGTSASGELFF.

This clonotype was seen only a few times. The genes are TRBV29-1 and TRBJ1-1; D not certain. CDR3 length: 13 amino acids. Trimming shortened V by 7 bases and J by 1 base, and 13 bases separated the two germline ends. Germline assignment: CDR1 SQVTM and CDR2 ANQGSEA. CDR3 DNA: TGCAGCGCACGAGGACGGGGGAACACTGAAGCTTTCTTT. Translating it yields CSARGRGNTEAFF.

This clonotype has only a few counts. The chain links TRBV20-1 to TRBJ1-3; D gene ambiguous. CDR3 length: 14 residues. V was clipped by 3 bases and J by 2 bases, with 11 bases between them. Germline loops: CDR1 DFQATT, CDR2 SNEGSKA (reference sequence). CDR3 amino acids: CSASKDATGNTIYF. In DNA form, the CDR3 reads TGCAGTGCTAGCAAGGATGCGACTGGAAACACCATATATTTT.

This sequence joins TRBV6-5 and TRBJ2-7; TRBD2 is a possible D gene (5 bases). Germline V gene sequence: CDR1 MNHEY, CDR2 SVGAGI. The CDR3 loop spans 15 amino acids. Trimming removed 5 bases from V and 2 bases from J, with 16 bases in between. The CDR3 nucleotides are TGTGCCAGCAGTCCTCATGAGGACGGGACCTACGAGCAGTACTTC. The encoded protein is CASSPHEDGTYEQYF.

The chain uses TRBV11-2 and TRBJ1-3, with D possibly matching TRBD1 (5 bases). The germline V and J ends were trimmed by 3 bases and 0 bases, with 15 bases remaining between them. The length of the CDR3 is 17 residues. CDR1 is SGHAT, CDR2 FQNNGV, per germline. CDR3 protein: CASSLGRADTSGNTIYF. In DNA form, the CDR3 reads TGTGCCAGCAGCTTGGGCCGCGCGGACACCTCTGGAAACACCATATATTTT.